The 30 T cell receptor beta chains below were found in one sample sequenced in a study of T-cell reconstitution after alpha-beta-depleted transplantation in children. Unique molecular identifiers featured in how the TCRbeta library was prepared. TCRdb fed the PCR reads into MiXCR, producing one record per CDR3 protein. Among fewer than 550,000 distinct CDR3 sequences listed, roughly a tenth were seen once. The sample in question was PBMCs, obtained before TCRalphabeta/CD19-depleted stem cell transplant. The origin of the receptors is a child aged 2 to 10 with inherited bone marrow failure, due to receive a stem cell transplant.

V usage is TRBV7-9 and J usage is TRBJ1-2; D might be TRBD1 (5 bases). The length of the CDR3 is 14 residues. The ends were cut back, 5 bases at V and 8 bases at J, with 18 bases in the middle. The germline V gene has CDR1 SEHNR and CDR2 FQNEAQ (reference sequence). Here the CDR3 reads CASSHLMGPGGYTF. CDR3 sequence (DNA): TGTGCCAGCAGCCATCTGATGGGGCCGGGGGGCTACACCTTC. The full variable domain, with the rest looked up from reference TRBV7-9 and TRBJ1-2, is DTGVSQNPRHKITKRGQNVTFRCDPISEHNRLYWYRQTLGQGPEFLTYFQNEAQLEKSRLLSDRFSAERPKGSFSTLEIQRTEQGDSAMYLCASSHLMGPGGYTFGSGTRLTVV.

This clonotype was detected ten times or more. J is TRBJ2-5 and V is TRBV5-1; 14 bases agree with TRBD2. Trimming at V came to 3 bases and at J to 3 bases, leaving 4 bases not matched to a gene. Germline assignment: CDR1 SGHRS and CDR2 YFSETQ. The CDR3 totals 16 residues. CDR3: CASSSGLAGGEETQYF. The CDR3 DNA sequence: TGCGCCAGCAGCTCCGGACTAGCGGGAGGAGAAGAGACCCAGTACTTC.

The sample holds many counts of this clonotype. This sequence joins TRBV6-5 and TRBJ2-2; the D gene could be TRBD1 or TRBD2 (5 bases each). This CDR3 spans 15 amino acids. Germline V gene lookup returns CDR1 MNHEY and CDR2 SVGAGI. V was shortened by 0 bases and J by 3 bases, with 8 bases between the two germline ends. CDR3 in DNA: TGTGCCAGCAGTTACTCGCTGGGGGACACCGGGGAGCTGTTTTTT. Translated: CASSYSLGDTGELFF.

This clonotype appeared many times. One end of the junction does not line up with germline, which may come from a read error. The CDR3 DNA is TGTGCTAGCAGCTTATTCCCCTTCGTCGAGCAGTACTTC. Amino acid sequence: CASSLFPFVEQYF. The chain carries TRBV7-7 and TRBJ2-7; D not certain. The CDR3 runs 13 residues. Germline CDR1 is SSHAT and CDR2 is FNYEAQ (reference sequence).

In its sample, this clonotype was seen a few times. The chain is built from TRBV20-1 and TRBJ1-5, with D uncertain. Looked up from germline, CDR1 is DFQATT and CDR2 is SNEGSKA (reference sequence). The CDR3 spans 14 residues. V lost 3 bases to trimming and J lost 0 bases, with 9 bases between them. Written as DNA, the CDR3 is TGCAGTGCTAGGGGAGCGTTTAGCAATCAGCCCCAGCATTTT. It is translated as CSARGAFSNQPQHF.

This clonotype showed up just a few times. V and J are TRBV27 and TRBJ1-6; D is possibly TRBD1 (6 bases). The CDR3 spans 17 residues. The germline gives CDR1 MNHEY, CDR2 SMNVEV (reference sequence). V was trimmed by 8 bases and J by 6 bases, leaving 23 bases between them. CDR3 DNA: TGTGCCAGCCGTCTGGGACCGGGGGCCCTACCTAATTCACCCCTCCACTTT. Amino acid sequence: CASRLGPGALPNSPLHF.

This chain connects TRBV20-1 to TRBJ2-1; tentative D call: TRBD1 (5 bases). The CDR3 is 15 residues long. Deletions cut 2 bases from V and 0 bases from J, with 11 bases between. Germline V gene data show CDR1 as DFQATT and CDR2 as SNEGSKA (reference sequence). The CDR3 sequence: CSARWTTSSYNEQFF. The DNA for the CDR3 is TGCAGTGCTAGATGGACAACCAGCTCCTACAATGAGCAGTTCTTC.

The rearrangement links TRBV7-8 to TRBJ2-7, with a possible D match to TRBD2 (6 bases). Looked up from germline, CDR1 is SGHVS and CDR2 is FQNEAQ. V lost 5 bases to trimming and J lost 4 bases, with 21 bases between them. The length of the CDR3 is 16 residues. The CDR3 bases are TGTGCCAGCAGCCTTCGTCGGGGACTGGTCCTTTACGAGCAGTACTTC. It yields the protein CASSLRRGLVLYEQYF.

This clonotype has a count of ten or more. The CDR3 spells CSAPDRGRDEQFF. The CDR3 DNA sequence: TGCAGTGCTCCGGACAGGGGGCGCGATGAGCAGTTCTTC. This chain uses TRBV20-1 with TRBJ2-1; 11 bases map to TRBD1. From germline, CDR1 is DFQATT and CDR2 SNEGSKA (reference sequence). J lost 8 bases, V lost 5 bases, and 5 bases had no gene match. The CDR3 contains 13 residues.

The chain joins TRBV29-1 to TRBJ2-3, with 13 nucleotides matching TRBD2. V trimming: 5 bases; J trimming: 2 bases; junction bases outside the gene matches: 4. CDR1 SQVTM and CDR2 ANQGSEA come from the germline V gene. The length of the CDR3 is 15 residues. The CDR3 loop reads CSVTGLAGPTDTQYF. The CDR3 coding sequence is TGCAGCGTTACGGGACTAGCGGGACCCACAGATACGCAGTATTTT.

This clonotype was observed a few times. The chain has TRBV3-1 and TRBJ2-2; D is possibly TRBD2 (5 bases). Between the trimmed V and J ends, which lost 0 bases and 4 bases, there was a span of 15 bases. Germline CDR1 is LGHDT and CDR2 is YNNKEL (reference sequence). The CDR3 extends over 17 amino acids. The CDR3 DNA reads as TGTGCCAGCAGCCAAGATGCGGCGGGCTTGGGCACCGGGGAGCTGTTTTTT. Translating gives CASSQDAAGLGTGELFF.

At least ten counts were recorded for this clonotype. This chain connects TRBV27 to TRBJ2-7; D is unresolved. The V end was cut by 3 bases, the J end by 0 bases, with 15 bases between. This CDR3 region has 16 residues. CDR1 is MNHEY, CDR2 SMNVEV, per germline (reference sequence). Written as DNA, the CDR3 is TGTGCCAGCAGTTTTATGGCACTCTCGAGCTCCTACGAGCAGTACTTC. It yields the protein CASSFMALSSSYEQYF.

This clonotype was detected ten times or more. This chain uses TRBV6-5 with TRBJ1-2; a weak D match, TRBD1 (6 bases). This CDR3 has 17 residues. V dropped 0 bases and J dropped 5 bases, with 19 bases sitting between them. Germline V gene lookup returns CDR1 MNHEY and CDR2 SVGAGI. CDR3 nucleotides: TGTGCCAGCAGTTACTCTCTAGTGGAGGACAGCAGTTATGGCTACACCTTC. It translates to CASSYSLVEDSSYGYTF.

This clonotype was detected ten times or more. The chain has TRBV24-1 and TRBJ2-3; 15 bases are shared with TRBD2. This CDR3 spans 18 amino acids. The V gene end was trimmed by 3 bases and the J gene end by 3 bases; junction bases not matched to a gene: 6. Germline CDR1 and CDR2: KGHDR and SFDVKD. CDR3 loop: CATSDPGLAGGQTDTQYF. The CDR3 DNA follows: TGTGCCACCAGTGATCCTGGACTAGCGGGAGGGCAGACAGATACGCAGTATTTT.

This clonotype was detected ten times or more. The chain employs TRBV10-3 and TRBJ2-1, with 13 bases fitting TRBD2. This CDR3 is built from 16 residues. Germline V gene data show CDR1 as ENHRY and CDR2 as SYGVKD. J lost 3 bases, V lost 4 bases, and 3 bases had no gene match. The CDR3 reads CAISGGLAGIYNEQFF. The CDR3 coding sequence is TGTGCCATCAGTGGGGGACTAGCGGGAATCTACAATGAGCAGTTCTTC.

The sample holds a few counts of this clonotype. The CDR3 spells CASSEFTGGDTEAFF. For the CDR3, the DNA is TGTGCCAGCAGTGAATTTACGGGGGGTGACACTGAAGCTTTCTTT. This chain uses TRBV25-1 with TRBJ1-1, with D possibly being TRBD1 (5 bases). The V and J ends lost 1 base and 3 bases respectively, with 12 bases between them. Germline V gene sequence: CDR1 MGHDK, CDR2 SYGVNS. The CDR3 consists of 15 residues. Supplemented by reference TRBV25-1 and TRBJ1-1, the full variable domain reads EADIYQTPRYLVIGTGKKITLECSQTMGHDKMYWYQQDPGMELHLIHYSYGVNSTEKGDLSSESTVSRIRTEHFPLTLESARPSHTSQYLCASSEFTGGDTEAFFGQGTRLTVV.

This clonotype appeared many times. CDR3 bases: TGTGCCAGCAGCTTACATGGGGCTAGCACAGATACGCAGTATTTT. The encoded protein is CASSLHGASTDTQYF. This chain uses TRBV11-2 with TRBJ2-3; D may be TRBD1 (5 bases). Trimming took 2 bases from V and 0 from J, leaving 9 bases between them. This CDR3 is built from 15 residues. Germline CDR1 is SGHAT and CDR2 is FQNNGV.

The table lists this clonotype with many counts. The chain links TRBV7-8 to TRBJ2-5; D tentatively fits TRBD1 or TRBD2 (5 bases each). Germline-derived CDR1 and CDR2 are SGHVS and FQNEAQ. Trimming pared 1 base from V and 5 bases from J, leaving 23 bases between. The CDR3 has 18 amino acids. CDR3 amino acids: CASSLGGWGTAKRETQYF. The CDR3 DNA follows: TGTGCCAGCAGCTTAGGTGGCTGGGGGACGGCGAAAAGGGAGACCCAGTACTTC.

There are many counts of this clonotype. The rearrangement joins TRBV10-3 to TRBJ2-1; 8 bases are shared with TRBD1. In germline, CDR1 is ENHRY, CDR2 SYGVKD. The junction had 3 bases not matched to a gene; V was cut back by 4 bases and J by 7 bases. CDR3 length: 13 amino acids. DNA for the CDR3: TGTGCCATCAGTGCTGGACAGGGAAATGAGCAGTTCTTC. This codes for CAISAGQGNEQFF.

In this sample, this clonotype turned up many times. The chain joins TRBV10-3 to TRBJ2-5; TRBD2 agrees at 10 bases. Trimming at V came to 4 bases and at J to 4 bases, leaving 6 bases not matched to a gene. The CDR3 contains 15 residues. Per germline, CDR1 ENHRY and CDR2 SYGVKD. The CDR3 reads CAISGGLAFGETQYF. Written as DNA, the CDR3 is TGTGCCATCAGTGGGGGACTAGCGTTCGGAGAGACCCAGTACTTC.

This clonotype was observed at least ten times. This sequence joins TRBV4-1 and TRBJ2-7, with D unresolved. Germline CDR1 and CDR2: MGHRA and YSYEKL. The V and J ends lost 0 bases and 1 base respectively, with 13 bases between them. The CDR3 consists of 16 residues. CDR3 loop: CASSQDSAEPSYEQYF. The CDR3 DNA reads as TGCGCCAGCAGCCAAGACTCGGCGGAGCCGTCCTACGAGCAGTACTTC.

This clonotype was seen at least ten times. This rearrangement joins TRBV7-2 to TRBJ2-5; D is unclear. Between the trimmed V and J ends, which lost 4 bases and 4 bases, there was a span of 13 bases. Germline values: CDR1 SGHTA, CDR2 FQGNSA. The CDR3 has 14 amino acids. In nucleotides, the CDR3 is TGTGCCAGCAGCTACCAGAGTGGGCCAGAGACCCAGTACTTC. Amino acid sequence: CASSYQSGPETQYF. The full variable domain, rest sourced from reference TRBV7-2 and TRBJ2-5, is GAGVSQSPSNKVTEKGKDVELRCDPISGHTALYWYRQSLGQGLEFLIYFQGNSAPDKSGLPSDRFSAERTGGSVSTLTIQRTQQEDSAVYLCASSYQSGPETQYFGPGTRLLVL.

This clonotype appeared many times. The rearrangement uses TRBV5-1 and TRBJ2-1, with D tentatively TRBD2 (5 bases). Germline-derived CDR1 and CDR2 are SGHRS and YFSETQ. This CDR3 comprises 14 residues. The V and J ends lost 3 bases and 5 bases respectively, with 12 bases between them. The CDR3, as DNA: TGCGCCAGCAGCTCCGCCACTAGTAACAATGAGCAGTTCTTC. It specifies CASSSATSNNEQFF.

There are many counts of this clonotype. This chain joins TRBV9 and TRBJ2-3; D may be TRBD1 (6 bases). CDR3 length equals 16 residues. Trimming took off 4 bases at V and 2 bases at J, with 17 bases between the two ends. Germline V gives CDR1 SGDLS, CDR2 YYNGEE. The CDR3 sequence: CASSLKPGQLTDTQYF. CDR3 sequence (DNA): TGTGCCAGCAGCCTCAAACCGGGACAACTCACAGATACGCAGTATTTT.

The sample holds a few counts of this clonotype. CDR3: CASSFQSNEQFF. The CDR3 region has the DNA TGTGCCAGCAGCTTTCAGTCCAATGAGCAGTTCTTC. V and J are TRBV11-2 and TRBJ2-1; D not certain. V gave up 3 bases and J gave up 6 bases, with 6 bases separating them. CDR3 length: 12 residues. CDR1 is SGHAT and CDR2 is FQNNGV in the germline V gene.

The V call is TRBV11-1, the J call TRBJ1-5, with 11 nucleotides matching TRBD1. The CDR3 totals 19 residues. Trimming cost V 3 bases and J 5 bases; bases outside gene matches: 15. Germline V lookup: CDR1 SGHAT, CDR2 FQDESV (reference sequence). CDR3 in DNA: TGTGCCAGCAGCTTCTGGGACAGGGGGGGAGTGGGCAAGGATCAGCCCCAGCATTTT. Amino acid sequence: CASSFWDRGGVGKDQPQHF.

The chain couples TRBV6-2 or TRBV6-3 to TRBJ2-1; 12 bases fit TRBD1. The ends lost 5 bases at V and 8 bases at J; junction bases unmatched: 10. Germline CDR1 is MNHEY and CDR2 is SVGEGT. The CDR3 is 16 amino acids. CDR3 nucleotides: TGTGCCAGCAGTGATCCCCGGGACAGGGGGCTCTATGAGCAGTTCTTC. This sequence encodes CASSDPRDRGLYEQFF.

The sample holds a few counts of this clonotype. The CDR3 spells CASTGAASSYNEQFF. The DNA of the CDR3 is TGTGCCAGCACCGGGGCCGCGAGCTCCTACAATGAGCAGTTCTTC. This chain links TRBV6-1 with TRBJ2-1, with D tentatively TRBD1 or TRBD2 (5 bases each). V shed 7 bases and J shed 0 bases, with 13 bases lying between them. The CDR3 contains 15 residues. CDR1 and CDR2 from the germline V gene are MNHNS and SASEGT.

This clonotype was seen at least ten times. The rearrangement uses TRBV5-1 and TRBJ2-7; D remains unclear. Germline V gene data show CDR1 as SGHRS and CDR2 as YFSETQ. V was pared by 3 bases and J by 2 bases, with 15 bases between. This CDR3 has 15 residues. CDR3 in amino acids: CASSSDRLRPYEQYF. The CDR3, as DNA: TGCGCCAGCAGCTCCGACCGGCTACGGCCCTACGAGCAGTACTTC.

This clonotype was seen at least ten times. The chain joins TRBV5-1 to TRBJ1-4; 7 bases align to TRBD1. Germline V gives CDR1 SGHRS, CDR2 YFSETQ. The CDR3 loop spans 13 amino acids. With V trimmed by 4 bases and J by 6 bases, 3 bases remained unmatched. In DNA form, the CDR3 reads TGCGCCAGCAGCCGGGACAGTTATGAAAAACTGTTTTTT. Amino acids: CASSRDSYEKLFF.